A single T cell receptor beta chain is shown here with its context. Which antigen it targets is not known. No much larger clone is present one base from it, and per-base qualities are unavailable. The High Capacity cDNA Reverse Transcription Kit was used to reverse transcribe all of the isolated RNA, meaning that expressed TCRB transcripts were what got sequenced. Naive, central memory and regulatory T cell samples underwent deep immunoSEQ sequencing, averaging around 3.6 million total reads per sample. Sorted cells were lysed in RLT buffer and RNA was extracted with DNase-treated RNeasy Micro or Mini kits, depending on cell number. Each cell subset was processed on its own to prevent cross-contamination, while patient and healthy donor samples were processed together. The immunoSEQ multiplex PCR was used to amplify TCRB sequences from cDNA, yielding 87-bp fragments that span the CDR3 region. Sequencing of the amplicons was done on the Illumina HiSeq platform. In the paper's pipeline: Synthetic template baselines were used to correct PCR bias computationally, reads within Hamming distance 2 were collapsed, and singletons that could not be merged were discarded. Reads were aligned against IMGT so that V, D and J genes, CDR3 length and insertions or deletions at six rearrangement sites could be assigned. Within each subset, clonotype counts were normalized to the number of sorted cells before true diversity and Gini coefficients were calculated with the tcR R package. Repertoire sharing was quantified using the overlap coefficient calculated on TCRB nucleotide sequences. As a proxy for the pre-selection repertoire, out-of-frame TCRB sequences from naive cells were analyzed. What TCRdb holds here is the immuneACCESS table cut down to in-frame rearrangements. Part of the clones is not present; checked against another copy, under half of the missing clones reflect an unresolved V gene, and the others are unexplained. V and J calls plus clone size are reproduced from that table; the DNA served to infer D and trimming. For this sample there are 900,000 or so clones; roughly 16% appear just once. 0.023% of the sample rests with the top ten.

A single peripheral blood draw of about 116 mL on average was collected from each donor into heparinised tubes. Using a panel that included CD45RO, CCR7, CD25, CD127, CD95 and CD27, naive, central memory, regulatory and stem cell-like memory CD4+ T cells were sorted on a BD FACSAria II. Purity was above 95% for every sorted population. PBMCs were isolated right away by Lymphoprep density gradient centrifugation and were stained directly, without culture. So that batch effects would be minimized, each experiment stained and sorted samples in pairs, pairing one healthy donor with one patient. The sample belongs to a study of beta chain features in type 1 diabetes (dated by TCRdb to 2016 to 2019). For context, the study as a whole: No differences in mean age, gender distribution, total cell number or subset yield were found between patients and healthy donors. In the study, TCRB repertoires of sorted circulating CD4+ T cell subsets from recently diagnosed type 1 diabetes patients were compared with those of matched healthy donors. Whereas all 28 donors provided naive and central memory subsets, regulatory and stem cell-like memory subsets were isolated from just 8 patients and roughly eight healthy donors. A total of about 99,000,000 sorted cells were examined across all samples, and RNA yield correlated strongly with the number of cells per subset.

Points the paper makes about the study in general: At VDJ recombination sites, type 1 diabetes patients had fewer insertions and more deleted nucleotides, which implies abnormalities in thymic rearrangement. A moderate but significant shortening of TCRB CDR3 length was observed in type 1 diabetes patients in all four CD4+ subsets. Because cDNA was sequenced instead of genomic DNA, highly expressing activated cells could be over-represented, though the groups showed no difference in activation or CD3 levels. Only small numbers of individuals were included in the HLA sub-analyses, which left unresolved whether HLA type had any influence on TCRB rearrangement. Naive, central memory and regulatory TCRB repertoires appeared more similar among patients than among healthy donors. PCR might favor shorter templates, but patient and control samples were amplified and corrected together, so any skew would affect both groups equally.

Sequencing was done on a sample of naive CD4+ T cells from blood. The cell subset or site label corresponds to: true naive CD4+ T cells. The TCR sequence derives from a woman aged 18-35 years in good health.

This receptor has the CDR3 CASSIVGDSYNEQFF. In nucleotides, the sequence is TGTGCCAGTAGTATAGTCGGGGACTCCTACAATGAGCAGTTCTTC. The chain links TRBV19 with TRBJ2-1, and TRBD2 may be the D gene, going by 5 matching bases. Trimming at the junction amounts to 1 base on V and 0 bases on J, and the germline ends lie 7 bases apart. As encoded in the germline V gene (reference sequence), CDR1 is LNHDA while CDR2 is SQIVND. The CDR3 sequence holds 15 residues, the cysteine and phenylalanine included. The read is trimmed to its CDR3 DNA, 45 bases read in frame from base 1.